Sequencing of this T cell receptor beta chain was carried out in a study of cytomegalovirus exposure and HLA in healthy donors. Findings of the study overall: At a 0.05 false discovery rate, a later analysis found around 15,000 TCR beta sequences to be associated with HLA alleles.

PCR amplification relied on 60 Vbeta primers (plus 13 Jbeta primers). Assay used: immunoSEQ multiplex PCR; TCRdb lists only in-frame clones, some missing. This table holds around 170,000 clones, 80% found once. In germline, CDR1 is WNHNN, CDR2 SYGVQD (reference sequence). The CDR3 extends over 13 amino acids. The V segment lost 6 bases and the J segment 5 bases; nucleotides outside the gene matches: 7. With respect to this clone: Its matching antigen is unknown.

This chain links TRBV10-1 with TRBJ2-7; 7 bases fit TRBD1. This TCR derives from a woman aged 25 to 45 in good health and CMV-seronegative. The material sequenced was PBMCs. The chain's CDR3 is CASSPGGWHEQYF. The CDR3 DNA reads TGCGCCAGCAGCCCAGGGGGATGGCACGAGCAGTACTTC.